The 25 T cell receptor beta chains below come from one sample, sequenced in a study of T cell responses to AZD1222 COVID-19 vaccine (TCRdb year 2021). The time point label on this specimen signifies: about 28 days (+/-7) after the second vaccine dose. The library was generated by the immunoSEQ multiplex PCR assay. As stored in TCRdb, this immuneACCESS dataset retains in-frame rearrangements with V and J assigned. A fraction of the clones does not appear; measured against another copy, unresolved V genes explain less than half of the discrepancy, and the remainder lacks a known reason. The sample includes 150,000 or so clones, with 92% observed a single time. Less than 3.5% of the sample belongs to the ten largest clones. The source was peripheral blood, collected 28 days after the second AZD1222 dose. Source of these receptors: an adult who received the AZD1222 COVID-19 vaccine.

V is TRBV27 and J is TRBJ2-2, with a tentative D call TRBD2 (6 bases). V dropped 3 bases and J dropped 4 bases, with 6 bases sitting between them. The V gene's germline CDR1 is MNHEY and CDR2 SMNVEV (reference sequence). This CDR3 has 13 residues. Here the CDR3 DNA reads TGTGCCAGCAGTTTGCGGGGCACCGGGGAGCTGTTTTTT. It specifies CASSLRGTGELFF.

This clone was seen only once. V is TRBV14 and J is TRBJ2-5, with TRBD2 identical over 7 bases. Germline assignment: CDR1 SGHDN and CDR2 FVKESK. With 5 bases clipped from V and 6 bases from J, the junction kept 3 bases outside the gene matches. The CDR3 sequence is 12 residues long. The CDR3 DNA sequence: TGTGCCAGCAGCTTCGGGGGGAAGACCCAGTACTTC. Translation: CASSFGGKTQYF. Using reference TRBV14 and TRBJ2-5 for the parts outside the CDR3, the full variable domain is EAGVTQFPSHSVIEKGQTVTLRCDPISGHDNLYWYRRVMGKEIKFLLHFVKESKQDESGMPNNRFLAERTGGTYSTLKVQPAELEDSGVYFCASSFGGKTQYFGPGTRLLVL.

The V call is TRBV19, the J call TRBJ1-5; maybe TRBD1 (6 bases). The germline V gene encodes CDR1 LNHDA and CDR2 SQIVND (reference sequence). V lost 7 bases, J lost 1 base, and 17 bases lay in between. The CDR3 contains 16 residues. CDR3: CASNPTGRGSNQPQHF. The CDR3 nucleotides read TGTGCCAGTAACCCGACAGGCCGAGGGAGCAATCAGCCCCAGCATTTT.

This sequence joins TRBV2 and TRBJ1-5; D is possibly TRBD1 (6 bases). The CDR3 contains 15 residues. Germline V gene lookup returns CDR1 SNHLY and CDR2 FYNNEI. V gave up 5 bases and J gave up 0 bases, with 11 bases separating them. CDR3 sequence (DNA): TGTGCCAGCAGTCCGGGACATCCTAGCAATCAGCCCCAGCATTTT. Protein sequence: CASSPGHPSNQPQHF.

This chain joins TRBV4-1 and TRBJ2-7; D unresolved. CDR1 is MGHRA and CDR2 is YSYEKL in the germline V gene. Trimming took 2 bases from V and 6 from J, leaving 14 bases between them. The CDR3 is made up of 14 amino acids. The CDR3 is CASSQPSRPGEQYF. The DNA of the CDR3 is TGCGCCAGCAGCCAACCTAGTCGGCCGGGCGAGCAGTACTTC.

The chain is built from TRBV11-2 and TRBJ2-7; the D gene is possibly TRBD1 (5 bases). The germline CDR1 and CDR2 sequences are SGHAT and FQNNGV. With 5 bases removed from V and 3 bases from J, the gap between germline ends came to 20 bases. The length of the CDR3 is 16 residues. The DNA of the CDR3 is TGTGCCAGCAGCCCTCGGAAACCGGACACAAACTACGAGCAGTACTTC. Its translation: CASSPRKPDTNYEQYF.

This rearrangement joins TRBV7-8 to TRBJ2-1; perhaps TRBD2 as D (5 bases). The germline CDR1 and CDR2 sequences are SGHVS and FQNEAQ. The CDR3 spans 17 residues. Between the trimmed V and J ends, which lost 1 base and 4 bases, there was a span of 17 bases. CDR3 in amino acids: CASSLERSLVSYNEQFF. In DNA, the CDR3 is TGTGCCAGCAGCTTAGAGCGGTCTCTAGTAAGTTACAATGAGCAGTTCTTC.

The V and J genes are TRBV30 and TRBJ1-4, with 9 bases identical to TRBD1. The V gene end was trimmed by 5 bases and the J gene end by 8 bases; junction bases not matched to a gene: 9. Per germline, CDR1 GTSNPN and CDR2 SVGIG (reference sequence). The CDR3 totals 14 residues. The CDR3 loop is CAWDSGTGTEKLFF. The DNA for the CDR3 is TGTGCCTGGGACTCCGGGACAGGGACGGAAAAACTGTTTTTT.

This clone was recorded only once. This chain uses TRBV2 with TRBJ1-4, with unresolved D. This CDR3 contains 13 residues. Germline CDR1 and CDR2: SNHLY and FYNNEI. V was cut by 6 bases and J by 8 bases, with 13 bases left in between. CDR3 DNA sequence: TGTGCCAGCAGCGACCCGGCCGTGGAAAAACTGTTTTTT. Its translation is CASSDPAVEKLFF.

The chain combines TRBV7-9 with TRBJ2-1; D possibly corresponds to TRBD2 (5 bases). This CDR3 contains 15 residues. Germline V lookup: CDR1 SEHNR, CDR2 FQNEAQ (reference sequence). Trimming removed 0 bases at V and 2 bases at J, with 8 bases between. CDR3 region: CASSLAGAAYNEQFF. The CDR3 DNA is TGTGCCAGCAGCTTAGCGGGAGCCGCCTACAATGAGCAGTTCTTC.

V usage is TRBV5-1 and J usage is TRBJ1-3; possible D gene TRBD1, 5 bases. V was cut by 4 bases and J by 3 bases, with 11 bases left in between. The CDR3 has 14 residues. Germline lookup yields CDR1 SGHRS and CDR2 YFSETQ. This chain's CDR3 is CASSPGSSGNTIYF. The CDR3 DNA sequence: TGCGCCAGCAGCCCAGGGAGCAGTGGAAACACCATATATTTT.

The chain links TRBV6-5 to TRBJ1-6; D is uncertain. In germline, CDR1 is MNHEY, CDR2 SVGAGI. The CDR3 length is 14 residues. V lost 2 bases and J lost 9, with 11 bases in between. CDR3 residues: CASSYGQDGSPLHF. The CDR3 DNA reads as TGTGCCAGCAGTTACGGTCAGGATGGTTCACCCCTCCACTTT.

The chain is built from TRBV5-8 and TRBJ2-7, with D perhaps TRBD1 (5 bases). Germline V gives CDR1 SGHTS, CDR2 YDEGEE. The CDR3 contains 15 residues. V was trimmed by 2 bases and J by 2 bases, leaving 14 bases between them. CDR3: CASSLETDPPYEQYF. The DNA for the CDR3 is TGTGCCAGCAGCTTAGAGACAGACCCACCCTACGAGCAGTACTTC.

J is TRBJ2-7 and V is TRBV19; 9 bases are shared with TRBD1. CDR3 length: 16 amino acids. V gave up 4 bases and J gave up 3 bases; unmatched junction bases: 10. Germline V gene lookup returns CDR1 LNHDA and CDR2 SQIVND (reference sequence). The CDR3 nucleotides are TGTGCCAGTAGTAGAGGGGGACAGGGCATCGACTACGAGCAGTACTTC. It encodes CASSRGGQGIDYEQYF.

CDR3 amino acids: CASSAEPGHYSSYNSPLHF. The CDR3 nucleotides read TGTGCCAGTAGCGCCGAACCGGGACATTATAGCTCCTATAATTCACCCCTCCACTTT. The J gene is TRBJ1-6, the V gene TRBV19, with D possibly being TRBD1 (6 bases). Germline values: CDR1 LNHDA, CDR2 SQIVND (reference sequence). The CDR3 extends over 19 amino acids. Trimming removed 6 bases from V and 0 bases from J, with 21 bases in between.

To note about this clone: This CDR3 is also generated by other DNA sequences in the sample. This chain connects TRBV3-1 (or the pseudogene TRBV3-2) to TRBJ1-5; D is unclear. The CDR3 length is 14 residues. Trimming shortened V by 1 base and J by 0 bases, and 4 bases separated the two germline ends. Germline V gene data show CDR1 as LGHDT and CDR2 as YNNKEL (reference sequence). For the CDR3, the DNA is TGTGCCAGCAGCCAAGCGGGTAGCAATCAGCCCCAGCATTTT. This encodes CASSQAGSNQPQHF.

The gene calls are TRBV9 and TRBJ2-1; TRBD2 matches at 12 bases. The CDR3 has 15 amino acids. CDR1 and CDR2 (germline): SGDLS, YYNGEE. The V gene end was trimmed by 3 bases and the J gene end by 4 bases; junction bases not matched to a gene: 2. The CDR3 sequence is CASSGGLAGYNEQFF. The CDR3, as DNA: TGTGCCAGCAGCGGCGGACTAGCGGGGTACAATGAGCAGTTCTTC. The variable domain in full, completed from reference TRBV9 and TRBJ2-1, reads DSGVTQTPKHLITATGQRVTLRCSPRSGDLSVYWYQQSLDQGLQFLIQYYNGEERAKGNILERFSAQQFPDLHSELNLSSLELGDSALYFCASSGGLAGYNEQFFGPGTRLTVL.

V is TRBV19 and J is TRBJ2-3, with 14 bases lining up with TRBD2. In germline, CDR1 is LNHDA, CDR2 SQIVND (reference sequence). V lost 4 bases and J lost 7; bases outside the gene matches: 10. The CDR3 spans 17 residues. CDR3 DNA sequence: TGTGCCAGTAGTACCCGACTAGCGGGAGGGAAGCTAAATACGCAGTATTTT. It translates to CASSTRLAGGKLNTQYF.

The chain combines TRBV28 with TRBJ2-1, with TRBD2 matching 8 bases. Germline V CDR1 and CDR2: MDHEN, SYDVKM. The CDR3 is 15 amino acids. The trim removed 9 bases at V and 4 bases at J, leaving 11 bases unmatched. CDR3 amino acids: CASFPSSGPYNEQFF. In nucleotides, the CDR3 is TGTGCCAGTTTCCCCTCTAGCGGGCCATACAATGAGCAGTTCTTC.

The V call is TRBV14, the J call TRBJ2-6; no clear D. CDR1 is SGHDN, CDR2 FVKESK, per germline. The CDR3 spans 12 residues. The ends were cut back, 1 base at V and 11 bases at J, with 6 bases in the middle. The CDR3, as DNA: TGTGCCAGCAGCCAAGTCCTGGACGTCCTGACTTTC. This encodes CASSQVLDVLTF.

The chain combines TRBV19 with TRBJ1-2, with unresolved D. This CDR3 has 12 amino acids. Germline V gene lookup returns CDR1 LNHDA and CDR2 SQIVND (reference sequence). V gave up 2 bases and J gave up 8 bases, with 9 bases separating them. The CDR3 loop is CASSIPRQGYTF. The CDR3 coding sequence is TGTGCCAGTAGTATACCGCGGCAGGGCTACACCTTC.

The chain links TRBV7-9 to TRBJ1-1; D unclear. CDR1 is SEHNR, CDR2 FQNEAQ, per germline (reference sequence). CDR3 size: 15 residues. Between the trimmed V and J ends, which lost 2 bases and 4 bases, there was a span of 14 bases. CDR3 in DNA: TGTGCCAGCAGCTTAAGAAGGGAGGGAGCCACTGAAGCTTTCTTT. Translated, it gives CASSLRREGATEAFF.

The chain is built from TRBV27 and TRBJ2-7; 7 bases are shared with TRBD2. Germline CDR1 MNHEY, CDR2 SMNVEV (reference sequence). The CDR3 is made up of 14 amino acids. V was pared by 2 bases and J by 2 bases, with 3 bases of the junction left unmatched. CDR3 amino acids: CASSLIAGAYEQYF. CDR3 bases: TGTGCCAGCAGTTTAATTGCGGGGGCCTACGAGCAGTACTTC.

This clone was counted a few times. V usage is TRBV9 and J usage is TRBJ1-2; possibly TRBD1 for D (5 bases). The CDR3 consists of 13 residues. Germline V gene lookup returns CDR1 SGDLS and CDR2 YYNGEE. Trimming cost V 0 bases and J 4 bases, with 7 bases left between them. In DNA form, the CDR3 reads TGTGCCAGCAGCGTAGGACAGCCCTATGGCTACACCTTC. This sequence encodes CASSVGQPYGYTF.

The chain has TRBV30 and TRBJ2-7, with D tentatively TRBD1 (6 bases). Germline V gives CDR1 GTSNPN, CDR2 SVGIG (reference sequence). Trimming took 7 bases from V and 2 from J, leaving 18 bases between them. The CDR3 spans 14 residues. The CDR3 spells CAYSSGTTPYEQYF. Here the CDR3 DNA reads TGTGCCTACTCCTCCGGGACAACCCCCTACGAGCAGTACTTC.